This entry lists 25 T cell receptor beta chains sequenced from one sample in a study of OX40 agonist ivuxolimab in advanced cancers. Method: immunoSEQ multiplex PCR; TCRdb's copy keeps in-frame clones and lacks some. The sample consists of fewer than 85,000 clones, roughly 91% of them appearing once. The material was CD4+ or CD8+ T cells sorted from blood, obtained in a trial of the OX40 agonist ivuxolimab. These receptors came from an adult with an advanced solid tumor such as melanoma, head and neck, liver or kidney cancer.

This clone has only a few counts. The V gene is TRBV10-3, the J gene TRBJ1-1, with D unresolved. CDR3 length: 14 amino acids. Germline V gene data show CDR1 as ENHRY and CDR2 as SYGVKD. The V end lost 4 bases, the J end lost 0 bases, and 9 bases lay between the germline ends. The CDR3: CAISGVSLNTEAFF. For the CDR3, the DNA is TGTGCCATCAGTGGGGTCAGCCTGAACACTGAAGCTTTCTTT.

This rearrangement joins TRBV9 to TRBJ2-2; 8 bases are shared with TRBD1. Germline CDR1 and CDR2: SGDLS and YYNGEE. The CDR3 totals 17 residues. The V gene end was trimmed by 0 bases and the J gene end by 4 bases; junction bases not matched to a gene: 8. The CDR3 region is CASSVDPRTGITGELFF. The CDR3 DNA reads as TGTGCCAGCAGCGTAGATCCAAGGACAGGGATCACCGGGGAGCTGTTTTTT.

The gene calls are TRBV19 and TRBJ2-1, with 12 bases aligning to TRBD1. The V segment lost 7 bases and the J segment 8 bases; nucleotides outside the gene matches: 6. CDR1 is LNHDA and CDR2 is SQIVND in the germline V gene (reference sequence). The CDR3 has 14 residues. CDR3 nucleotide sequence: TGTGCCAGTAATATGGGACAGGGGGCCTATGAGCAGTTCTTC. Encoded protein: CASNMGQGAYEQFF. Using reference TRBV19 and TRBJ2-1 for the parts outside the CDR3, the full variable domain is DGGITQSPKYLFRKEGQNVTLSCEQNLNHDAMYWYRQDPGQGLRLIYYSQIVNDFQKGDIAEGYSVSREKKESFPLTVTSAQKNPTAFYLCASNMGQGAYEQFFGPGTRLTVL.

The CDR3 region is CASSQVGGGTTDTQYF. CDR3 nucleotides: TGTGCCAGCAGCCAAGTAGGCGGGGGGACCACAGATACGCAGTATTTT. The V call is TRBV4-2, the J call TRBJ2-3; 8 bases align to TRBD2. V lost 1 base to trimming and J lost 2 bases; unmatched junction nucleotides: 5. The germline CDR1 and CDR2 sequences are LGHNA and YNFKEQ. The CDR3 is 16 residues long.

The J gene is TRBJ2-3, the V gene TRBV7-9; 9 positions match TRBD1. After removal of 4 bases from V and 5 bases from J, the junction contained 7 bases not matched to a gene. Germline loops: CDR1 SEHNR, CDR2 FQNEAQ (reference sequence). This CDR3 spans 15 amino acids. The CDR3 sequence is CASSSGDRAGDTQYF. CDR3 in DNA: TGTGCCAGCAGCTCGGGGGACAGGGCCGGAGATACGCAGTATTTT.

The V call is TRBV9, the J call TRBJ2-5; TRBD2 matches 9 bases. Germline V CDR1 and CDR2: SGDLS, YYNGEE. V lost 0 bases and J lost 0; bases outside the gene matches: 6. This CDR3 comprises 17 residues. The CDR3 here is CASSVGVQRGDQETQYF. The CDR3 DNA sequence: TGTGCCAGCAGCGTAGGGGTCCAGCGGGGGGACCAAGAGACCCAGTACTTC.

The chain is built from TRBV28 and TRBJ1-5; D is unresolved. This CDR3 has 15 amino acids. Trimming took 1 base from V and 3 from J, leaving 10 bases between them. CDR1 is MDHEN, CDR2 SYDVKM, per germline. CDR3 bases: TGTGCCAGCAGTTTATCGTCCCAGCACAATCAGCCCCAGCATTTT. Translated: CASSLSSQHNQPQHF.

This clone was recorded once. This chain joins TRBV19 and TRBJ1-2; 7 bases match TRBD1. Looked up from germline, CDR1 is LNHDA and CDR2 is SQIVND (reference sequence). Trimming cost V 7 bases and J 7 bases; bases outside gene matches: 12. The CDR3 has 14 amino acids. CDR3 DNA sequence: TGTGCCAGTACTACAGGGGCCGCAGTAAGTGGCTACACCTTC. Translation: CASTTGAAVSGYTF.

This sequence joins TRBV18 and TRBJ1-4; a possible D gene is TRBD1 (6 bases). CDR3 length equals 15 residues. Between the trimmed V and J ends, which lost 2 bases and 8 bases, there was a span of 15 bases. CDR1 and CDR2 (germline): KGHSH, LQKENI. The CDR3, as DNA: TGTGCCAGCTCACCAACTCGCAGGGGATTCGAAAAACTGTTTTTT. This sequence encodes CASSPTRRGFEKLFF.

The rearrangement links TRBV30 to TRBJ1-4; D unresolved. The CDR3 is made up of 12 amino acids. Germline V gene sequence: CDR1 GTSNPN, CDR2 SVGIG (reference sequence). The V end lost 4 bases, the J end lost 5 bases, and 8 bases lay between the germline ends. As DNA, the CDR3 is TGTGCCTGGACGTACATGAATGAAAAACTGTTTTTT. This translates into CAWTYMNEKLFF.

The gene calls are TRBV29-1 and TRBJ2-4, with D maybe TRBD1 (6 bases). This CDR3 has 13 residues. Germline values: CDR1 SQVTM, CDR2 ANQGSEA. Trimming shortened V by 7 bases and J by 1 base, and 11 bases separated the two germline ends. CDR3 in DNA: TGCAGCGGGACAGTCGGGGCCAAAAACATTCAGTACTTC. Its protein is CSGTVGAKNIQYF.

This sequence joins TRBV28 and TRBJ1-4; D is unclear. The CDR3 is 15 amino acids. Trimming left V 6 bases short and J 4 bases short, with 15 bases between. Germline V gene data show CDR1 as MDHEN and CDR2 as SYDVKM. The CDR3 reads CASSPLRGNNEKLFF. DNA of the CDR3: TGTGCCAGCAGCCCCCTTAGAGGGAATAATGAAAAACTGTTTTTT.

This chain joins TRBV6-6 and TRBJ1-2; 8 nucleotides agree with TRBD1. The germline V gene encodes CDR1 MNHNY and CDR2 SVGAGI (reference sequence). After removal of 6 bases from V and 3 bases from J, the junction contained 6 bases not matched to a gene. The CDR3 loop spans 14 amino acids. The DNA of the CDR3 is TGTGCCAGCAGCAAGCTGGGACAGGACTATGGCTACACCTTC. Its translation is CASSKLGQDYGYTF.

The chain has TRBV10-3 and TRBJ2-5; D tentatively reads TRBD1 or TRBD2 (6 bases each). V lost 4 bases and J lost 4, with 13 bases in between. Germline assignment: CDR1 ENHRY and CDR2 SYGVKD. This CDR3 has 14 amino acids. The CDR3 is CAISALKGGETQYF. CDR3 nucleotide sequence: TGTGCCATCAGTGCATTGAAGGGGGGAGAGACCCAGTACTTC.

The rearrangement joins TRBV27 to TRBJ2-1; the D call may be TRBD1 or TRBD2 (6 bases each). Germline V gene sequence: CDR1 MNHEY, CDR2 SMNVEV (reference sequence). There are 15 residues in the CDR3. Deletions cut 8 bases from V and 0 bases from J, with 14 bases between. The CDR3 region is CASFRGLSSYNEQFF. The CDR3 nucleotides are TGTGCCAGCTTCAGGGGACTGAGCTCCTACAATGAGCAGTTCTTC.

The V gene is TRBV4-2, the J gene TRBJ1-1, with 9 bases aligning to TRBD1. This CDR3 has 15 amino acids. The germline V gene has CDR1 LGHNA and CDR2 YNFKEQ. After removal of 3 bases from V and 1 base from J, the junction contained 3 bases not matched to a gene. In DNA, the CDR3 is TGTGCCAGCAGCCAGGGACAGGGTGGGAACACTGAAGCTTTCTTT. Protein sequence: CASSQGQGGNTEAFF.

For this clone: Germline is not matched at one junction end, which may reflect a read error. The chain combines TRBV11-2 with TRBJ1-1; possibly TRBD1 for D (5 bases). CDR1 is SGHAT, CDR2 FQNNGV, per germline. The CDR3 is 15 amino acids. The CDR3 nucleotides are TGTGCCAGCAGCCGAATTGTGGGGGGGAACACTCAAGCTTTCTTT. Translated, it gives CASSRIVGGNTQAFF.

The V and J genes are TRBV2 and TRBJ1-5, with TRBD1 identical over 8 bases. The germline gives CDR1 SNHLY, CDR2 FYNNEI. The CDR3 is made up of 15 amino acids. Trimming took 6 bases from V and 4 from J; bases not matched to a gene: 8. CDR3 sequence (DNA): TGTGCCAGCAGGCCAGACAGGGGTGATAATCAGCCCCAGCATTTT. Its translation is CASRPDRGDNQPQHF.

The chain uses TRBV6-1 and TRBJ1-1; D is possibly TRBD1 (5 bases). The length of the CDR3 is 15 residues. Germline V gives CDR1 MNHNS, CDR2 SASEGT. Trimming took 8 bases from V and 4 from J, leaving 20 bases between them. For the CDR3, the DNA is TGTGCCAGCGGCAAGGCGAGGGGCTCGGGCACTGAAGCTTTCTTT. Translation gives CASGKARGSGTEAFF.

J is TRBJ1-4 and V is TRBV7-9, with 7 bases that match TRBD1. The CDR3 has 14 amino acids. Trimming removed 5 bases from V and 8 bases from J; junction bases left unmatched: 8. Germline V lookup: CDR1 SEHNR, CDR2 FQNEAQ (reference sequence). CDR3 sequence: CASSLTGADEKLFF. CDR3 DNA sequence: TGTGCCAGCAGCCTTACAGGGGCAGACGAAAAACTGTTTTTT.

V is TRBV6-5 and J is TRBJ2-7; tentatively, D is TRBD1 (6 bases). The ends were cut back, 2 bases at V and 5 bases at J, with 7 bases in the middle. There are 12 residues in the CDR3. Germline values: CDR1 MNHEY, CDR2 SVGAGI. CDR3 residues: CASSYTGNEQYF. The CDR3, as DNA: TGTGCCAGCAGTTACACAGGGAACGAGCAGTACTTC.

This clone appeared a few times. CDR3 in DNA: TGTGCCAGCAACCGCAGGGGATCTGGGGCCAACGTCCTGACTTTC. This sequence encodes CASNRRGSGANVLTF. This rearrangement joins TRBV14 to TRBJ2-6, with D possibly TRBD1 on 6 matching bases. The CDR3 contains 15 residues. Trimming pared 7 bases from V and 1 base from J, leaving 11 bases between. In germline, CDR1 is SGHDN, CDR2 FVKESK. Complete variable domain (other parts from reference TRBV14 and TRBJ2-6): EAGVTQFPSHSVIEKGQTVTLRCDPISGHDNLYWYRRVMGKEIKFLLHFVKESKQDESGMPNNRFLAERTGGTYSTLKVQPAELEDSGVYFCASNRRGSGANVLTFGAGSRLTVL.

The J gene is TRBJ2-3, the V gene TRBV7-2; TRBD2 matches 15 bases. CDR3 length: 18 residues. Losses at the gene ends were 3 bases for V and 3 bases for J; bases not matched to a gene: 7. CDR1 and CDR2 (germline): SGHTA, FQGNSA. The CDR3 region is CASSLGLAGGAGTDTQYF. CDR3 in DNA: TGTGCCAGCAGCTTGGGACTAGCGGGAGGCGCTGGGACAGATACGCAGTATTTT.

V is TRBV6-5 and J is TRBJ2-7, with D unclear. Germline assignment: CDR1 MNHEY and CDR2 SVGAGI. The CDR3 is 14 amino acids. Between the trimmed V and J ends, which lost 5 bases and 0 bases, there was a span of 11 bases. This CDR3 is CASSVVGNSYEQYF. CDR3 bases: TGTGCCAGCAGTGTGGTCGGAAACTCCTACGAGCAGTACTTC.

The chain has TRBV6-1 and TRBJ1-4; 8 positions agree with TRBD1. CDR1 and CDR2 (germline): MNHNS, SASEGT. The CDR3 covers 17 residues. The V and J ends lost 3 bases and 4 bases, in that order; junction bases with no gene match: 10. The CDR3 here is CASSDRRQGWGNEKLFF. The CDR3, as DNA: TGTGCCAGCAGTGATAGGAGACAGGGGTGGGGTAATGAAAAACTGTTTTTT.